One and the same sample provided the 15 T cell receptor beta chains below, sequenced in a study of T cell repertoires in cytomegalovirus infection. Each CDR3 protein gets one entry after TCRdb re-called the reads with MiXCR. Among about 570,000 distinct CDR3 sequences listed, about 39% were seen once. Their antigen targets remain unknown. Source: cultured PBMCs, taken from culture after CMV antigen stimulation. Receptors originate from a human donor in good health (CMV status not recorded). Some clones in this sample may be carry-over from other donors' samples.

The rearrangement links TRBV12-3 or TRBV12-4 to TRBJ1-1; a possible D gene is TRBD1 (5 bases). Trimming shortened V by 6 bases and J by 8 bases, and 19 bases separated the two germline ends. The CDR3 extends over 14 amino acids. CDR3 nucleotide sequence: TGTGCCAGCAGCCCAACCGGGACGGCGGGCGAAGCTTTCTTT. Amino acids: CASSPTGTAGEAFF.

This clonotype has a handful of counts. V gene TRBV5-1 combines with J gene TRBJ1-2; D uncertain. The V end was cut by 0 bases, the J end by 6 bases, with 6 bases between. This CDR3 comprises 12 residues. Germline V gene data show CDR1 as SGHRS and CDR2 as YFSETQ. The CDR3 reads CASSLGHDGYTF. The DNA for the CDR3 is TGCGCCAGCAGCTTGGGTCACGATGGCTACACCTTC.

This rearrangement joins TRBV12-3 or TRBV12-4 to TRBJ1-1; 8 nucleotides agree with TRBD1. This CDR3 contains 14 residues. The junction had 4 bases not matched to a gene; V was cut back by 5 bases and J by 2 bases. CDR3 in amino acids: CASSPGGPNTEAFF. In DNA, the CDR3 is TGTGCCAGCAGTCCAGGGGGCCCTAACACTGAAGCTTTCTTT.

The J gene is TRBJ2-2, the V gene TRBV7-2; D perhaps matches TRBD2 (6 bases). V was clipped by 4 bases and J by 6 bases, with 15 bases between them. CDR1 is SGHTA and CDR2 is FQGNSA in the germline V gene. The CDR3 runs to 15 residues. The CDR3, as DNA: TGTGCCAGCAGCTGGAGGGGCCCGGGGGCCGGGGAGCTGTTTTTT. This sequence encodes CASSWRGPGAGELFF.

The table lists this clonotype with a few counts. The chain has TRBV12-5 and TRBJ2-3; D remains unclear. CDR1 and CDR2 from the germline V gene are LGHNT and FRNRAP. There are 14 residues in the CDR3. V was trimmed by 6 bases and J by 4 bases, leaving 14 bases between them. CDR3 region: CASGPGLRADTQYF. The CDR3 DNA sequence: TGTGCTAGTGGGCCGGGCCTCCGGGCAGATACGCAGTATTTT.

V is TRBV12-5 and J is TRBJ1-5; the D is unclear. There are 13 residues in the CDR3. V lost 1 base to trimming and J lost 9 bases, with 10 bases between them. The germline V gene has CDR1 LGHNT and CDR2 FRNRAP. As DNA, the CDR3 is TGTGCTAGTGGTTTGGCAGCAGGTCTGCCCCAGCATTTT. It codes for CASGLAAGLPQHF.

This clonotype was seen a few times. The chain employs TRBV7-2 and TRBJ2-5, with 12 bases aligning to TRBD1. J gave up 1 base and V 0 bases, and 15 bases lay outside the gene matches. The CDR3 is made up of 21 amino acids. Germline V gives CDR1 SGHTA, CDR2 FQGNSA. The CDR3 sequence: CASSLARRGTGGWGFQETQYF. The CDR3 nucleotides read TGTGCCAGCAGCTTAGCCAGGAGGGGGACAGGGGGCTGGGGGTTCCAAGAGACCCAGTACTTC.

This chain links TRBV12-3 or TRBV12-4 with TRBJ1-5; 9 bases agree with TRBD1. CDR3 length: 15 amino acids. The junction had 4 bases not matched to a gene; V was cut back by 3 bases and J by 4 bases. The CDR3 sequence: CASSFGGQGNQPQHF. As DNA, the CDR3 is TGTGCCAGCAGTTTTGGCGGACAGGGGAATCAGCCCCAGCATTTT.

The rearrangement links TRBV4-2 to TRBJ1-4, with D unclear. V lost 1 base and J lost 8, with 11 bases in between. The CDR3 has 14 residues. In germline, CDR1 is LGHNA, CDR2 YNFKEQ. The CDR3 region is CASSQVGSKEKLFF. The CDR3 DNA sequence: TGTGCCAGCAGCCAAGTAGGCAGTAAGGAAAAACTGTTTTTT.

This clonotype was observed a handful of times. The CDR3 sequence is CASSLTSGSYEQFF. The CDR3 nucleotides read TGTGCCAGCAGCTTAACTAGCGGGAGTTATGAGCAGTTCTTC. The rearrangement joins TRBV7-2 to TRBJ2-1, with TRBD2 identical over 11 bases. The germline CDR1 and CDR2 sequences are SGHTA and FQGNSA. The CDR3 is 14 residues long. Germline trimming cut 2 bases from V and 8 bases from J; bases unmatched to any gene: 2.

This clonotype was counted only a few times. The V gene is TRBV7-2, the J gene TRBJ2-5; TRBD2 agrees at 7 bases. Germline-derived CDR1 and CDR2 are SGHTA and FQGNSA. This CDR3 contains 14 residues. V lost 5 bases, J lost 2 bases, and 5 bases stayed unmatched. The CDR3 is CASSPSGGQETQYF. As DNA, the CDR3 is TGTGCCAGCAGCCCTAGCGGAGGGCAAGAGACCCAGTACTTC.

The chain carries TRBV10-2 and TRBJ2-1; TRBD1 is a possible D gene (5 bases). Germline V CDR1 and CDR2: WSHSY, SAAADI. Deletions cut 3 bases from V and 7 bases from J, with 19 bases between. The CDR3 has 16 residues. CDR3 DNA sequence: TGCGCCAGCAGTGAAGGGGCAGGGTGGTTAGGAAATGAGCAGTTCTTC. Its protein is CASSEGAGWLGNEQFF.

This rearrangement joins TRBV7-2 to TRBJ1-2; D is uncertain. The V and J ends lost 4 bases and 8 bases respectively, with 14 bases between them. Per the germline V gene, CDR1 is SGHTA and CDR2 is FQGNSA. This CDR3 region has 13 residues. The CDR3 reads CASSSLLRRGYTF. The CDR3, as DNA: TGTGCCAGCAGCTCCTTACTAAGACGGGGCTACACCTTC.

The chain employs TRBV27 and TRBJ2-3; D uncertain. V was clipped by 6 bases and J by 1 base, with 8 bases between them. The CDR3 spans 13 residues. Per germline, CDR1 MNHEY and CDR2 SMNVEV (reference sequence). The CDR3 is CASRQTGTDTQYF. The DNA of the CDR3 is TGTGCCAGCAGGCAAACCGGCACAGATACGCAGTATTTT.

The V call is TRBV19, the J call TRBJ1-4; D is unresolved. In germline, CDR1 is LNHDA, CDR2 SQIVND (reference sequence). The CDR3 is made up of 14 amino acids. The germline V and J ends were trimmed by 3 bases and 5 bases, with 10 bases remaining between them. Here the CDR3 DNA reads TGTGCCAGTAGTATGTGGACCCACAATGAAAAACTGTTTTTT. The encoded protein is CASSMWTHNEKLFF.